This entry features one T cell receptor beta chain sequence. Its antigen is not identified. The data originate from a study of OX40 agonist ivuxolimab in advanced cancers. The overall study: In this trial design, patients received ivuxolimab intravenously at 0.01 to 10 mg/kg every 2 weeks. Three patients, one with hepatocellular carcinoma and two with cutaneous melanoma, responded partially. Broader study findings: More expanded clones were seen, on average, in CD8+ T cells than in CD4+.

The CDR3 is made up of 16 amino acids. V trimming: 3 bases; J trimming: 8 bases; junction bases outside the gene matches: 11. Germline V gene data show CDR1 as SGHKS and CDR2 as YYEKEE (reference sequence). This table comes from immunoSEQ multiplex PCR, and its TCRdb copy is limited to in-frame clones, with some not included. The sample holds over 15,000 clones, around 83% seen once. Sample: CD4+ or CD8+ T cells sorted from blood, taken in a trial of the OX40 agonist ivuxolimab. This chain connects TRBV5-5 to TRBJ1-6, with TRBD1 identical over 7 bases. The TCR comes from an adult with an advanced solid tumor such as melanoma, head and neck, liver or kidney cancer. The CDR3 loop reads CASSWDDRASHSPLHF. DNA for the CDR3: TGTGCCAGCAGCTGGGACGACAGGGCGTCCCATTCACCCCTCCACTTT.